The rows below give T cell receptor beta chains drawn from one sample of a study of glioma-infiltrating T cells after dendritic cell vaccination. This table comes from immunoSEQ multiplex PCR, and its TCRdb copy is limited to in-frame clones, with some not included. The table shows roughly 100,000 clones, with about 84% occurring only once. Sequencing used blood, obtained before dendritic cell vaccination. The receptors shown here come from a human donor with glioblastoma. Each CDR3 is given with its conserved first and last residue. A D gene is named only where the DNA matches it firmly. Size tells how often a clone was seen (once, few, many) or the class of an expanded clone, and some rows leave it out.

V: TRBV14
length: 15
J: TRBJ2-2
D: NA
size: NA
DNA: TGTGCCAGCAGCCAAGCCAGGGTCCGAGCCGGGGAGCTGTTTTTT
CDR3: CASSQARVRAGELFF

V: TRBV5-1
length: 16
J: TRBJ2-5
D: TRBD2
size: NA
DNA: TGCGCCAGCAGCTTGGGAGGGAGGAGCGGGGCAGAGACCCAGTACTTC
CDR3: CASSLGGRSGAETQYF

V: TRBV5-1
length: 14
J: TRBJ2-7
D: NA
size: NA
DNA: TGCGCCAGCAGCTTGGTAGGACAAACCTACGAGCAGTACTTC
CDR3: CASSLVGQTYEQYF

V: TRBV10-3
length: 12
J: TRBJ2-5
D: TRBD1
size: NA
DNA: TGTGCCATTTCAGGGGGCCGAGAGACCCAGTACTTC
CDR3: CAISGGRETQYF

V: TRBV30
length: 16
J: TRBJ2-2
D: TRBD2
size: NA
DNA: TGTGCCTGGAGAGGAAGCGGGGGGATCATTACCGGGGAGCTGTTTTTT
CDR3: CAWRGSGGIITGELFF

V: TRBV11-2
length: 14
J: TRBJ2-7
D: TRBD2
size: NA
DNA: TGTGCCAGCAGCTCGCCGGGACTAAACTACGAGCAGTACTTC
CDR3: CASSSPGLNYEQYF

V: TRBV19
length: 15
J: TRBJ1-4
D: NA
size: NA
DNA: TGTGCCAGTAGTATTCGCATGACAAGTAATGAAAAACTGTTTTTT
CDR3: CASSIRMTSNEKLFF

V: TRBV7-9
length: 17
J: TRBJ2-5
D: NA
size: NA
DNA: TGTGCCAGCAGCCCCTTCCTACTAGCAGAAAAACAAGAGACCCAGTACTTC
CDR3: CASSPFLLAEKQETQYF

V: TRBV19
length: 13
J: TRBJ2-6
D: NA
size: NA
DNA: TGTGCCAGTAGTCCCAGGGGGGCCAACGTCCTGACTTTC
CDR3: CASSPRGANVLTF

V: TRBV27
length: 14
J: TRBJ1-1
D: NA
size: NA
DNA: TGTGCCAGCAGTTTGAACAGCTTGAACACTGAAGCTTTCTTT
CDR3: CASSLNSLNTEAFF

V: TRBV21-1
length: 15
J: TRBJ1-2
D: NA
size: NA
DNA: TGTGCCAGCAGCACCCGGGACAGGGTGCTCGGTGGCTACACCTTC
CDR3: CASSTRDRVLGGYTF

V: TRBV5-6
length: 17
J: TRBJ2-5
D: TRBD1
size: NA
DNA: TGTGCCAGCACAAAGGCCCTGCGGGACAGGTACCAAGAGACCCAGTACTTC
CDR3: CASTKALRDRYQETQYF

V: TRBV5-4
length: 14
J: TRBJ1-2
D: NA
size: NA
DNA: TGTGCCAGCAGCCTGGGACACCCCGGCAATGGCTACACCTTC
CDR3: CASSLGHPGNGYTF

V: TRBV11-3
length: 13
J: TRBJ1-2
D: NA
size: NA
DNA: TGTGCCAGCAGCTTAGATCGGGGCTATGGCTACACCTTC
CDR3: CASSLDRGYGYTF

V: TRBV5-6
length: 12
J: TRBJ2-7
D: TRBD2
size: NA
DNA: TGTGCCAGCGGGACTAACTCCTACGAGCAGTACTTC
CDR3: CASGTNSYEQYF

V: TRBV5-1
length: 14
J: TRBJ2-3
D: TRBD2
size: NA
DNA: TGCGCCAGCAGCTTTCTAGCGGGGGCAGATACGCAGTATTTT
CDR3: CASSFLAGADTQYF

V: TRBV5-1
length: 12
J: TRBJ2-7
D: NA
size: NA
DNA: TGCGCCAGCAGCCCTCCCTCCTACGAGCAGTACTTC
CDR3: CASSPPSYEQYF

V: TRBV7-9
length: 14
J: TRBJ2-7
D: NA
size: NA
DNA: TGTGCCAGCAGCTCCCGGGGAGAATCCTACGAGCAGTACTTC
CDR3: CASSSRGESYEQYF

V: TRBV7-6
length: 16
J: TRBJ2-3
D: TRBD2
size: NA
DNA: TGTGCCAGCACCCCCCCGCTAGCGGGAGTCGCAGATACGCAGTATTTT
CDR3: CASTPPLAGVADTQYF

V: TRBV5-1
length: 13
J: TRBJ2-1
D: NA
size: NA
DNA: TGCGCCAGCAGCTTGTTAGGAACAGGGGAGCAGTTCTTC
CDR3: CASSLLGTGEQFF

V: TRBV19
length: 13
J: TRBJ2-3
D: NA
size: NA
DNA: TGTGCCAGTAGTCTGACTGTCACAGATACGCAGTATTTT
CDR3: CASSLTVTDTQYF

V: TRBV2
length: 15
J: TRBJ2-3
D: TRBD2
size: NA
DNA: TGTGCCAGCAGTGTCGGGGGGGCCCAGTCGGATACGCAGTATTTT
CDR3: CASSVGGAQSDTQYF

V: TRBV5-1
length: 17
J: TRBJ2-2
D: TRBD2
size: NA
DNA: TGCGCCAGCACTTCCGGCGCGGGGACTAGAAACACCGGGGAGCTGTTTTTT
CDR3: CASTSGAGTRNTGELFF

V: TRBV2
length: 11
J: TRBJ2-1
D: NA
size: NA
DNA: TGTGCCAGCAGTCGGTGGAATGAGCAGTTCTTC
CDR3: CASSRWNEQFF

V: TRBV7-9
length: 15
J: TRBJ2-7
D: NA
size: NA
DNA: TGTGCCAGCAGCTTAGCTGTTGGGTCGGGGAGCGAGCAGTACTTC
CDR3: CASSLAVGSGSEQYF

V: TRBV19
length: 14
J: TRBJ2-7
D: NA
size: NA
DNA: TGTGCCAGTTCTACAGTCTCCCCTACCTACGAGCAGTACTTC
CDR3: CASSTVSPTYEQYF

V: TRBV5-5
length: 16
J: TRBJ2-2
D: NA
size: NA
DNA: TGTGCCAGCAGCTCGGAGGTACAGAGGAACACCGGGGAGCTGTTTTTT
CDR3: CASSSEVQRNTGELFF

V: TRBV5-1
length: 15
J: TRBJ2-2
D: TRBD2
size: once
DNA: TGCGCCAGCAGCTGGAATGCGGGAGGGCTTTCGGAGCTGTTTTTT
CDR3: CASSWNAGGLSELFF

V: TRBV5-1
length: 14
J: TRBJ2-3
D: TRBD1
size: NA
DNA: TGCGCCAGCAGCTTGGGGACAGGGGCTGATACGCAGTATTTT
CDR3: CASSLGTGADTQYF

V: TRBV4-1
length: 16
J: TRBJ1-1
D: NA
size: NA
DNA: TGCGCCAGCAGCCAACGCTATGACACCCCGAACACTGAAGCTTTCTTT
CDR3: CASSQRYDTPNTEAFF

V: TRBV5-1
length: 13
J: TRBJ1-2
D: NA
size: few
DNA: TGCGCCAGCAGCTCAGGGAACCTTGGGGGCTACACCTTC
CDR3: CASSSGNLGGYTF

V: TRBV2
length: 16
J: TRBJ2-2
D: TRBD2
size: NA
DNA: TGTGCCAGCACCAAACTAGCGGGGGGAAACACCGGGGAGCTGTTTTTT
CDR3: CASTKLAGGNTGELFF

V: TRBV13
length: 15
J: TRBJ1-2
D: TRBD1
size: once
DNA: TGTGCCAGCAGCTTAGAGCCAGGGGGCCGGATGAGCTACACCTTC
CDR3: CASSLEPGGRMSYTF

V: TRBV7-8
length: 17
J: TRBJ2-1
D: TRBD2
size: NA
DNA: TGTGCCAGCAGCACGACTAGCGGGGGGGCGGTCTACAATGAGCAGTTCTTC
CDR3: CASSTTSGGAVYNEQFF

V: TRBV7-2
length: 16
J: TRBJ1-2
D: TRBD1
size: NA
DNA: TGTGCCAGCAGCCACCAAAAAAAGACAGGGGATGGTGGCTACACCTTC
CDR3: CASSHQKKTGDGGYTF

V: TRBV9
length: 11
J: TRBJ2-5
D: NA
size: NA
DNA: TGTGCCAGCAGCGGCGGGGAGACCCAGTACTTC
CDR3: CASSGGETQYF

V: TRBV6-1
length: 14
J: TRBJ1-2
D: NA
size: once
DNA: TGTGCCAGCAGAACAGGGTTAAGTATCTATGGCTACACCTTC
CDR3: CASRTGLSIYGYTF

V: TRBV2
length: 13
J: TRBJ1-5
D: TRBD1
size: few
DNA: TGTGCCGGTGGGACAGCCCTAAATCAGCCCCAGCATTTT
CDR3: CAGGTALNQPQHF

V: TRBV11-2
length: 15
J: TRBJ2-2
D: TRBD1
size: NA
DNA: TGTGCCAGCAGCGGCAGGACAGGGAGGACCGGGGAGCTGTTTTTT
CDR3: CASSGRTGRTGELFF

V: TRBV5-1
length: 17
J: TRBJ1-6
D: NA
size: NA
DNA: TGCGCCAGCAGCTTGGAGGCAGGGCAATCCTATAATTCACCCCTCCACTTT
CDR3: CASSLEAGQSYNSPLHF

V: TRBV5-4
length: 13
J: TRBJ2-7
D: NA
size: NA
DNA: TGTGCCAGCAGCTTGGAAGGGGGCTACGAGCAGTACTTC
CDR3: CASSLEGGYEQYF

V: TRBV4-3
length: 17
J: TRBJ2-3
D: TRBD2
size: NA
DNA: TGCGCCAGCAGCCAACAACTAGCGGGAGGGCCTGCAGATACGCAGTATTTT
CDR3: CASSQQLAGGPADTQYF

V: TRBV18
length: 14
J: TRBJ1-2
D: TRBD1
size: NA
DNA: TGTGCCAGCTCATCAGGACAGGGGGCATGGGACTACACCTTC
CDR3: CASSSGQGAWDYTF

V: TRBV7-3
length: 15
J: TRBJ2-1
D: TRBD2
size: NA
DNA: TGTGCCAGCAGCTTAAGCGGGAGAGGCCACAATGAGCAGTTCTTC
CDR3: CASSLSGRGHNEQFF

V: TRBV5-4
length: 16
J: TRBJ2-1
D: TRBD2
size: NA
DNA: TGTGCCAGCAGCTTGGCGGGACTAGCCGCGAACAATGAGCAGTTCTTC
CDR3: CASSLAGLAANNEQFF

V: TRBV9
length: 15
J: TRBJ2-7
D: TRBD1
size: NA
DNA: TGTGCCAGCAGCGGCCCGGACAGGGCCCTCTACGAGCAGTACTTC
CDR3: CASSGPDRALYEQYF

V: TRBV11-3
length: 16
J: TRBJ2-2
D: TRBD1
size: NA
DNA: TGTGCCAGCAGCCCGGGCGGACAGGGTAATTCCGGGGAGCTGTTTTTT
CDR3: CASSPGGQGNSGELFF

V: TRBV5-1
length: 15
J: TRBJ2-7
D: TRBD1
size: NA
DNA: TGCGCCAGCAGGAGACTCACCGGGACAGACTACGAGCAGTACTTC
CDR3: CASRRLTGTDYEQYF